The 18 T cell receptor beta chains listed next were all sequenced from one sample in a study of shared clonotypes between healthy human individuals. Profiled with immunoSEQ multiplex PCR; TCRdb holds only in-frame clones, not every one. Here the sample spans around 700,000 clones, about two thirds being singletons. Sequences were obtained from memory CD4+ T cells sorted from blood. Specified subset: CD45RA-negative fraction. These receptors all stem from a woman aged 25-40 years in good health.

V gene TRBV4-1 combines with J gene TRBJ2-1, with TRBD2 identical over 11 bases. Germline V gene sequence: CDR1 MGHRA, CDR2 YSYEKL. The CDR3 has 16 amino acids. V was pared by 2 bases and J by 6 bases, with 6 bases of the junction left unmatched. As DNA, the CDR3 is TGCGCCAGCAGCCAACCTACTAGCGGGGGCTCCAATGAGCAGTTCTTC. This sequence encodes CASSQPTSGGSNEQFF.

The V gene is TRBV6-5, the J gene TRBJ2-7; D possibly corresponds to TRBD2 (5 bases). CDR1 and CDR2 from the germline V gene are MNHEY and SVGAGI. This CDR3 has 12 amino acids. The ends were cut back, 6 bases at V and 8 bases at J, with 14 bases in the middle. The CDR3 sequence is CASRSRTDKQYF. CDR3 nucleotides: TGTGCCAGCAGAAGTAGGACTGACAAGCAGTACTTC.

This chain joins TRBV18 and TRBJ1-1; D gene uncertain. Trimming cost V 8 bases and J 1 base, with 23 bases left between them. Looked up from germline, CDR1 is KGHSH and CDR2 is LQKENI. CDR3 length equals 17 residues. CDR3 loop: CASPGLDPGFGNTEAFF. CDR3 DNA sequence: TGTGCCAGCCCCGGTCTGGATCCGGGATTCGGGAACACTGAAGCTTTCTTT.

This sequence joins TRBV11-2 and TRBJ2-1, with 8 bases fitting TRBD1. The germline V gene encodes CDR1 SGHAT and CDR2 FQNNGV. This CDR3 is built from 17 residues. The junction had 13 bases not matched to a gene; V was cut back by 4 bases and J by 5 bases. The CDR3 protein is CASSYRTGWNNNNEQFF. For the CDR3, the DNA is TGTGCCAGCAGCTACAGGACAGGGTGGAACAACAACAATGAGCAGTTCTTC.

A word on this clone: The sample holds other DNA sequences that translate to the same CDR3. The V gene is TRBV28, the J gene TRBJ2-3, with D possibly being TRBD1 (6 bases). V was cut by 4 bases and J by 0 bases, with 11 bases left in between. CDR3 length: 15 amino acids. Looked up from germline, CDR1 is MDHEN and CDR2 is SYDVKM. CDR3 region: CASSSGEPSTDTQYF. The CDR3 DNA reads as TGTGCCAGCAGTTCAGGGGAACCGAGCACAGATACGCAGTATTTT.

This chain joins TRBV6-7 and TRBJ2-5; 13 bases map to TRBD2. TRBV6-7 has ORF status, its function being uncertain. There are 17 residues in the CDR3. The J segment lost 7 bases and the V segment lost 7 bases, leaving 15 bases of the junction unmatched. In DNA, the CDR3 is TGTGCCAGCACCCTGGGACTAGCGGGATCCCGGGGGGGGACCCAGTACTTC. Its protein product is CASTLGLAGSRGGTQYF.

A few counts support this clone. Other DNA sequences in this specimen translate into the identical CDR3. This sequence joins TRBV18 and TRBJ1-1; D is unclear. V lost 6 bases and J 1 base, leaving 9 bases between the germline ends. The CDR3 runs 13 residues. In germline, CDR1 is KGHSH, CDR2 LQKENI. CDR3 in amino acids: CASSPQENTEAFF. CDR3 bases: TGTGCCAGCTCCCCCCAAGAGAACACTGAAGCTTTCTTT.

V and J are TRBV28 and TRBJ2-1, with TRBD1 matching 7 bases. The CDR3 sequence is 15 residues long. The germline gives CDR1 MDHEN, CDR2 SYDVKM. V shed 5 bases and J 2 bases; nucleotides not matched to a gene: 6. The CDR3 reads CASSTPGQTYNEQFF. In DNA, the CDR3 is TGTGCCAGCAGTACACCGGGACAGACCTACAATGAGCAGTTCTTC. The whole variable domain, filled in from reference TRBV28 and TRBJ2-1, reads DVKVTQSSRYLVKRTGEKVFLECVQDMDHENMFWYRQDPGLGLRLIYFSYDVKMKEKGDIPEGYSVSREKKERFSLILESASTNQTSMYLCASSTPGQTYNEQFFGPGTRLTVL.

This clone was counted a single time. The CDR3 region has the DNA TGTGCCAGCAGTGAAGAGCTCAGAAATCAGCCCCAGCATTTT. It is translated as CASSEELRNQPQHF. The V gene is TRBV6-1, the J gene TRBJ1-5; D remains ambiguous. This CDR3 is 14 amino acids long. V was clipped by 1 base and J by 4 bases, with 8 bases between them. The germline CDR1 and CDR2 sequences are MNHNS and SASEGT.

The table lists this clone with a count of one. The chain carries TRBV28 and TRBJ2-7; TRBD1 aligns across 7 bases. Germline V lookup: CDR1 MDHEN, CDR2 SYDVKM. V lost 4 bases and J lost 5; bases outside the gene matches: 11. The CDR3 contains 15 residues. The CDR3 here is CASSYTTGLGNEQYF. The CDR3 DNA follows: TGTGCCAGCAGTTATACGACAGGGTTAGGAAACGAGCAGTACTTC. The full variable domain, completed using reference TRBV28 and TRBJ2-7, is DVKVTQSSRYLVKRTGEKVFLECVQDMDHENMFWYRQDPGLGLRLIYFSYDVKMKEKGDIPEGYSVSREKKERFSLILESASTNQTSMYLCASSYTTGLGNEQYFGPGTRLTVT.

The chain employs TRBV5-8 and TRBJ1-1; TRBD1 aligns across 7 bases. The J segment lost 1 base and the V segment lost 2 bases, leaving 5 bases of the junction unmatched. Germline assignment: CDR1 SGHTS and CDR2 YDEGEE. The CDR3 consists of 15 residues. The CDR3, as DNA: TGTGCCAGCAGCTTCTGGACAGGCGGGAACACTGAAGCTTTCTTT. Protein sequence: CASSFWTGGNTEAFF. The complete variable domain, with remaining parts taken from reference TRBV5-8 and TRBJ1-1, reads EAGVTQSPTHLIKTRGQQATLRCSPISGHTSVYWYQQALGLGLQFLLWYDEGEERNRGNFPPRFSGRQFPNYSSELNVNALELEDSALYLCASSFWTGGNTEAFFGQGTRLTVV.

This clone was seen only a few times. This chain uses TRBV29-1 with TRBJ2-7, with unresolved D. The CDR3 length is 14 residues. The germline gives CDR1 SQVTM, CDR2 ANQGSEA. The V end was cut by 6 bases, the J end by 4 bases, with 19 bases between. The CDR3 sequence: CSVAERADLYEQYF. The CDR3 DNA reads TGCAGCGTGGCCGAGCGCGCCGACTTATACGAGCAGTACTTC.

The chain carries TRBV6-4 and TRBJ2-1; D is ambiguous. V was pared by 4 bases and J by 8 bases, with 12 bases between. CDR3 size: 13 residues. CDR1 MRHNA and CDR2 SNTAGT come from the germline V gene. The CDR3 spells CASSVIPRDEQFF. The CDR3 DNA sequence: TGTGCCAGCAGTGTTATTCCTCGGGATGAGCAGTTCTTC.

The V call is TRBV5-1, the J call TRBJ2-1; TRBD2 aligns across 14 bases. J gave up 4 bases and V 4 bases, and 10 bases lay outside the gene matches. The CDR3 extends over 18 amino acids. In germline, CDR1 is SGHRS, CDR2 YFSETQ. In DNA form, the CDR3 reads TGCGCCAGCAGCCCGCACTTCAGACTAGCGGGAGGGTACAATGAGCAGTTCTTC. Amino acid sequence: CASSPHFRLAGGYNEQFF.

CDR3 protein: CASSLSGGASTDTQYF. As DNA, the CDR3 is TGTGCCAGCAGTTTATCTGGGGGAGCGAGTACAGATACGCAGTATTTT. V usage is TRBV27 and J usage is TRBJ2-3; D may correspond to TRBD1 or TRBD2 (5 bases each). V dropped 0 bases and J dropped 3 bases, with 13 bases sitting between them. The CDR3 runs to 16 residues. Germline V gene lookup returns CDR1 MNHEY and CDR2 SMNVEV (reference sequence).

The V call is TRBV19, the J call TRBJ2-2; perhaps TRBD2 as D (5 bases). Germline values: CDR1 LNHDA, CDR2 SQIVND (reference sequence). This CDR3 comprises 15 residues. Trimming took off 1 base at V and 9 bases at J, with 15 bases between the two ends. CDR3 in DNA: TGTGCCAGTAGTATAGCCCGGAGCACTAGAAGGGAGCTGTTTTTT. The encoded protein is CASSIARSTRRELFF. The full variable domain, rest sourced from reference TRBV19 and TRBJ2-2, is DGGITQSPKYLFRKEGQNVTLSCEQNLNHDAMYWYRQDPGQGLRLIYYSQIVNDFQKGDIAEGYSVSREKKESFPLTVTSAQKNPTAFYLCASSIARSTRRELFFGEGSRLTVL.

This chain's CDR3 is CASSPDRESADTQYF. The CDR3 DNA reads as TGTGCCAGCTCCCCCGACAGGGAAAGCGCAGATACGCAGTATTTT. The chain combines TRBV18 with TRBJ2-3; 7 bases agree with TRBD1. The CDR3 runs to 15 residues. V lost 6 bases and J lost 4; bases outside the gene matches: 10. Germline V lookup: CDR1 KGHSH, CDR2 LQKENI.

This clone came up many times. The chain joins TRBV7-2 to TRBJ1-5; D gene unclear. Germline CDR1 reads SGHTA; CDR2 reads FQGNSA. The CDR3 totals 14 residues. The V end lost 3 bases, the J end lost 1 base, and 7 bases lay between the germline ends. CDR3 loop: CASSLVESNQPQHF. The CDR3, as DNA: TGTGCCAGCAGCTTGGTGGAAAGCAATCAGCCCCAGCATTTT. The full variable domain, with the rest looked up from reference TRBV7-2 and TRBJ1-5, is GAGVSQSPSNKVTEKGKDVELRCDPISGHTALYWYRQSLGQGLEFLIYFQGNSAPDKSGLPSDRFSAERTGGSVSTLTIQRTQQEDSAVYLCASSLVESNQPQHFGDGTRLSIL.